These 2 T cell receptor beta chains share one sample of origin, sequenced in a study of molecular identifiers for immune sequencing clone quantification. Each CDR3 protein gets one entry after TCRdb re-called the PCR reads with MiXCR. The profile shows a few hundred thousand distinct CDR3 sequences, about 20% of them singletons. Sequenced material: naive CD8+ T cells from blood, with Jurkat cell RNA spiked in. The subset here: FACS-sorted CD8+CD4-CCR7+CD45RA+ naive T cells. These receptor sequences come from a human donor in good health. Some libraries in this study had Jurkat cell RNA spiked in.

In this sample, this clonotype turned up a few times. This rearrangement joins TRBV5-3 to TRBJ1-1; D unclear. TRBV5-3 counts as an open reading frame of uncertain function. V gave up 8 bases and J gave up 5 bases, with 28 bases separating them. The CDR3 is 17 residues long. The CDR3, as DNA: TGTGCCAGCCTCCTTAGTGTCGGGCCTCCTCTTCGGACTGAAGCTTTCTTT. It is translated as CASLLSVGPPLRTEAFF.

This rearrangement joins TRBV29-1 to TRBJ2-7; no definite D call. There are 12 residues in the CDR3. V was cut by 7 bases and J by 2 bases, with 12 bases left in between. CDR1 and CDR2 (germline): SQVTM, ANQGSEA. CDR3 DNA sequence: TGCAGCGCTCTACTTACTACCTACGAGCAGTACTTC. Its translation is CSALLTTYEQYF.